Reported below is one TCR beta chain. In TCRdb, the RACE reads were re-called with MiXCR into one record per CDR3 protein. The repertoire has roughly 72,000 distinct CDR3 sequences, approximately 10% of them found once; the top ten carry about 1.4%. The V gene end was trimmed by 4 bases and the J gene end by 10 bases; junction bases not matched to a gene: 9. This CDR3 is built from 14 residues. Germline values: CDR1 SGHAT, CDR2 FQNNGV. These data are taken from a study of human T cells and chemical hapten exposure. Study information: Enrolled patients were predominantly female and had alopecia areata, totalis or universalis.

The sample's time point: patch test 1, 2 weeks after DPC sensitization. The treatment was: therapeutic diphenylcyclopropenone sensitization with weekly scalp DPC. This clonotype was obtained from a woman in her forties or fifties with alopecia areata. Some clones in this sample may be carry-over from other donors' samples. The rearrangement links TRBV11-2 to TRBJ2-1; 8 bases agree with TRBD2. Material: whole blood, obtained in connection with sensitization to the hapten diphenylcyclopropenone (DPC). CDR3 amino acids: CASSSIGLAQEQFF. The CDR3 DNA follows: TGTGCCAGCAGCTCGATTGGACTAGCTCAGGAGCAGTTCTTC.